This TCR beta chain was sequenced for a study of identical twins. Study-wide results and caveats: Twins shared out-of-frame alpha sequences with excess low generation probability.

One entry per CDR3 protein, called by TCRdb with MiXCR from the 5' RACE reads. Of 650,000 to 750,000 distinct CDR3 sequences in the sample, 21% were seen once. This clonotype appeared a few times. Its antigen is unknown. The CDR3 loop spans 14 amino acids. CDR1 is SGHRS and CDR2 is YFSETQ in the germline V gene. The V end lost 0 bases, the J end lost 7 bases, and 10 bases lay between the germline ends. These data are also associated with another study on T cells expressing NK-cell markers. Turning to that study: Each TCR beta repertoire originated in sorted T cells that were CD3+CD56+NKG2C+, CD3+CD56+NKG2C- or CD3+CD56-NKG2C+. One of eight sequenced donors was HCMV-seronegative; the other seven were seropositive.

The rearrangement links TRBV5-1 to TRBJ1-4; D is ambiguous. The TCR comes from a woman under 30 in good health. The sequenced material came from PBMCs. The CDR3 DNA reads TGCGCCAGCAGCTTGGGGGGAAGAAGTGAAAAACTGTTTTTT. Translation gives CASSLGGRSEKLFF.